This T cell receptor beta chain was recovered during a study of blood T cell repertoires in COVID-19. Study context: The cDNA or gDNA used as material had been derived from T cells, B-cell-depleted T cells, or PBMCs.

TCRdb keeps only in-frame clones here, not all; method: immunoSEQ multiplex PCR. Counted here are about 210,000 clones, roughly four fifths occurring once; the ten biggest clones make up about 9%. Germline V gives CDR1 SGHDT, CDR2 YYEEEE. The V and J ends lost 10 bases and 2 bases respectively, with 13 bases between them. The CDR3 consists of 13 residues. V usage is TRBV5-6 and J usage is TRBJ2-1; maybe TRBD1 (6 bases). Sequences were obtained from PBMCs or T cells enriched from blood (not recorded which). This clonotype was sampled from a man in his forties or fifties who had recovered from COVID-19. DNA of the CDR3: TGTGCCGGATCGGGACATCCCTACAATGAGCAGTTCTTC. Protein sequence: CAGSGHPYNEQFF. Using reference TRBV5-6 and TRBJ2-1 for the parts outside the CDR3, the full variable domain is DAGVTQSPTHLIKTRGQQVTLRCSPKSGHDTVSWYQQALGQGPQFIFQYYEEEERQRGNFPDRFSGHQFPNYSSELNVNALLLGDSALYLCAGSGHPYNEQFFGPGTRLTVL.